A selection of T cell receptor beta chains follows, all from one sample in a study of CD8 T cells in ankylosing spondylitis. TCRdb reanalysed the 5' RACE reads using MiXCR and keeps one entry per CDR3 protein. There are 500,000 to 550,000 distinct CDR3 sequences in the sample; 9.5% to 15% occur only once, and approximately 6.3% lies in the top ten. The specimen sequenced was blood, either unsorted or a sorted T cell fraction (not recorded which). These TCRs come from a male donor with ankylosing spondylitis. The CDR3 runs from the conserved cysteine through the conserved F or W. A D gene is named only where the DNA matches it firmly. Expanded clones get a size class; other rows say once, few or many, or leave the size out.

v_gene	j_gene	abundance	d_gene	CDR3nt	CDR3aa
TRBV12-3/TRBV12-4	TRBJ2-2	.	.	TGTGCCCTCCGGAGGGCAGGGGGATCTACCGGGGAGCTGTTTTTT	CALRRAGGSTGELFF
TRBV18	TRBJ1-2	.	.	TGTGCCAGCTCACCACCCGGGGCCGTGTATGGCTACACCTTC	CASSPPGAVYGYTF
TRBV28	TRBJ2-1	.	.	TGTGCCAGCAGTTCGGTTGGCTCGAAAGGGGGTGAGCAGTTCTTC	CASSSVGSKGGEQFF
TRBV20-1	TRBJ1-5	.	.	TGCAGTGCTCGCCCTGGGGCGTTACCTTCGCCCCAGCATTTT	CSARPGALPSPQHF
TRBV18	TRBJ1-6	once	.	TGTGCCAGCTCACCCACGAGGGATTCACCCCTCCACTTT	CASSPTRDSPLHF
TRBV5-1	TRBJ2-5	few	TRBD1	TGCGCCAGCAGCCCCGGACAGGGCCTCCTTCGGGAGACCCAGTACTTC	CASSPGQGLLRETQYF
TRBV7-2	TRBJ2-3	many	.	TGTGCCAGCAGCTTACAGGGGCGGACAGATACGCAGTATTTT	CASSLQGRTDTQYF
TRBV7-7	TRBJ2-1	many	.	TGTGCCAGCAGCCCGCTTCAGAGCTACAATGAGCAGTTCTTC	CASSPLQSYNEQFF
TRBV5-1	TRBJ2-1	few	TRBD2	TGCGCCAGCAGCTTGGAGGCTAGCGGGAGGGGTGAGCAGTTCTTC	CASSLEASGRGEQFF
TRBV12-3/TRBV12-4	TRBJ2-5	few	TRBD2	TGTGCCAGCAGCCCTACGGGACTAGCGGTACAAGAGACCCAGTACTTC	CASSPTGLAVQETQYF
TRBV2	TRBJ1-1	.	.	TGTGCCAGCAGTGAATCGTACACTGAAGCTTTCTTT	CASSESYTEAFF
TRBV10-1	TRBJ2-7	.	.	TGCGCCAGCAGTGTTGCCCGCTCCTACGAGCAGTACTTC	CASSVARSYEQYF
TRBV7-8	TRBJ1-2	.	.	TGTGCCAGCAGCTTAGTGACGGAGACGGCCTATGGCTACACCTTC	CASSLVTETAYGYTF
TRBV29-1	TRBJ1-1	few	.	TGCAGCGTTGTCAGGCAGATGAACACTGAAGCTTTCTTT	CSVVRQMNTEAFF
TRBV10-2	TRBJ2-5	.	TRBD2	TGCGCCAGCAGCCGACTAGCGGGAAGCGAGACCCAGTACTTC	CASSRLAGSETQYF
TRBV29-1	TRBJ2-4	few	.	TGCAGCGTCCAGACACCTATTCAGTACTTC	CSVQTPIQYF
TRBV2	TRBJ2-3	few	TRBD2	TGTGCCAGCAGTGAAGAATTAGCGGGTATAACAGATACGCAGTATTTT	CASSEELAGITDTQYF
TRBV14	TRBJ1-2	.	TRBD1	TGTGCCAGCAGCCGAGGACAGGTCCAGCCTAACATCTTC	CASSRGQVQPNIF
TRBV11-2	TRBJ1-1	few	.	TGTGCCAGCAGCTTAAGTTGGCCCACTGAAGCTTTCTTT	CASSLSWPTEAFF
TRBV5-1	TRBJ2-3	.	TRBD2	TGCGCCAGCAGCTTGGGACTAGCGGGAGTCGGCACAGATACGCAGTATTTT	CASSLGLAGVGTDTQYF
TRBV15	TRBJ1-1	.	TRBD1	TGTGCCACCAGCAGATACAGGGACAGGGGAAAAACTGAAGCTTTCTTT	CATSRYRDRGKTEAFF
TRBV3-1	TRBJ2-4	few	TRBD2	TGTGCCAGCAGCCTCCATGGACTAGCGGTAAACATTCAGTACTTC	CASSLHGLAVNIQYF
TRBV6-1	TRBJ2-5	few	TRBD1	TGTGCCAGCAGCGGGACAGGGATTCAAGAGACCCAGTACTTC	CASSGTGIQETQYF
TRBV25-1	TRBJ1-2	few	.	TGTGCCAGCAGTGCTACCAACGGGTACTATGGCTACACCTTC	CASSATNGYYGYTF
TRBV6-1	TRBJ2-1	.	.	TGTGCCAGCAGCAAAGGGGGAGGGGCATCCTCCTACAATGAGCAGTTCTTC	CASSKGGGASSYNEQFF